Following are 2 T cell receptor beta chains from one sample sequenced in a study of blood T cell repertoires in COVID-19. Assay: immunoSEQ multiplex PCR; the TCRdb copy retains only in-frame clones and omits some. The sample yields some 70,000 clones, more than 75% seen once. Sequences were obtained from peripheral blood. Receptors were obtained from a man over 45 with active COVID-19.

The chain joins TRBV12-3 or TRBV12-4 to TRBJ2-3; no clear D. The CDR3 contains 13 residues. V gave up 5 bases and J gave up 0 bases, with 6 bases separating them. The CDR3 bases are TGTGCCAGCAGTCTCCGGAGCACAGATACGCAGTATTTT. Encoded protein: CASSLRSTDTQYF.

This clone has a single count. The chain joins TRBV30 to TRBJ1-1; D gene unclear. The germline CDR1 and CDR2 sequences are GTSNPN and SVGIG (reference sequence). V lost 2 bases and J 8 bases, leaving 9 bases between the germline ends. The CDR3 length is 11 residues. The CDR3 sequence is CAWSLRVEAFF. DNA for the CDR3: TGTGCCTGGAGTTTGCGCGTCGAAGCTTTCTTT.